Reported below is one T cell receptor beta chain. Its specificity is unknown. Profiled with immunoSEQ multiplex PCR; TCRdb holds only in-frame clones, not every one. The table shows some 790,000 clones, with roughly 72% occurring only once. Every one of the donors was a Caucasian adult that lived in Nashville, Tennessee. These data belong to a study of shared clonotypes between healthy human individuals. On the study more broadly: With ages of 18 to 49, the donors were two women and a few men. Whole-study results and caveats: Naive subsets generally exceeded memory subsets in estimated richness.

This TCR derives from a woman aged 30 to 39 in good health. Sequences were obtained from memory CD4+ T cells sorted from blood. Subset in this sample: CD45RA-negative fraction.

The CDR3 loop reads CSARDPDGEYF. In DNA, the CDR3 is TGCAGTGCTAGAGATCCGGACGGGGAGTACTTC. The V and J genes are TRBV20-1 and TRBJ2-5; a possible D gene is TRBD2 (5 bases). Per the germline V gene, CDR1 is DFQATT and CDR2 is SNEGSKA (reference sequence). V was clipped by 0 bases and J by 12 bases, with 11 bases between them. This CDR3 has 11 amino acids.